This T cell receptor (beta chain) was captured in a study of T cell responses to AZD1222 COVID-19 vaccine. On the study more broadly: Whether given at about 4 or about 12 weeks, second doses were pooled. Findings and limits, study-wide: Regions 160-218 and 743-854 dominated among vaccine-associated CD4 TCRs spanning spike. Once two AZD1222 doses were given, Spike-specific TCR breadth and depth went up.

Using immunoSEQ multiplex PCR, the repertoire was profiled, and TCRdb retains in-frame clones only, with some absent. The table has 55,000 to 85,000 clones, 65% to 85% seen once; the top ten hold approximately 9.8%. The V gene's germline CDR1 is SNHLY and CDR2 FYNNEI. The CDR3 contains 13 residues. The V gene end was trimmed by 8 bases and the J gene end by 8 bases; junction bases not matched to a gene: 11. A note on this clone: Its antigen is still unknown.

This sequence was found in an adult in good health. The chain carries TRBV2 and TRBJ1-2, with 7 positions matching TRBD1. The material sequenced was peripheral blood, taken on day 0 of AZD1222 vaccination. The CDR3 DNA reads TGTGCCAGCGGACGGGAGGGGGCTGAAGGCTACACCTTC. Its translation is CASGREGAEGYTF.